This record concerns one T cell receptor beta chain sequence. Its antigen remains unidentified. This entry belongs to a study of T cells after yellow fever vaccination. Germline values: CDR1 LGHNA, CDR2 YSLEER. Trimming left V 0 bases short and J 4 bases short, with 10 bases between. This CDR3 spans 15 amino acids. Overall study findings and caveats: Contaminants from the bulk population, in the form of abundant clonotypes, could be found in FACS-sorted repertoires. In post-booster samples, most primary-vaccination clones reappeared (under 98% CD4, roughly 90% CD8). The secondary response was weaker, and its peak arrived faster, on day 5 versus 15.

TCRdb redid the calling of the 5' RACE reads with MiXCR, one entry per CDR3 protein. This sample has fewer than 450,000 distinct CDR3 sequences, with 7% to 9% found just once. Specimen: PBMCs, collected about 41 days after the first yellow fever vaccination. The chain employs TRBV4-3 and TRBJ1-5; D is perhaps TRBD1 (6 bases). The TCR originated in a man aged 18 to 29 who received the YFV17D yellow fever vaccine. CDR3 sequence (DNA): TGCGCCAGCAGCCAAGATGGACAGTTTAATCAGCCCCAGCATTTT. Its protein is CASSQDGQFNQPQHF.